These 21 T cell receptor beta chains came from one sample sequenced in a study of early T cells in non-severe SARS-CoV-2 infection. TCRdb re-analysed the 5' RACE reads in MiXCR, keeping a single row per CDR3 protein. The sample lists about 27,000 distinct CDR3 sequences; about 5% were seen once. The sample was whole blood. The receptors stem from an adult who was a healthcare worker with PCR-confirmed SARS-CoV-2 infection or an uninfected control (not recorded which).

By sample share, this clonotype is medium-sized. This sequence joins TRBV24-1 and TRBJ2-3; 12 nucleotides align to TRBD2. Germline CDR1 is KGHDR and CDR2 is SFDVKD. The CDR3 contains 16 residues. The V gene end was trimmed by 5 bases and the J gene end by 3 bases; junction bases not matched to a gene: 5. The CDR3 region is CATSAAGLAGTDTQYF. The CDR3 bases are TGTGCCACCAGTGCCGCCGGACTAGCGGGGACAGATACGCAGTATTTT.

CDR3 loop: CASSPNGYGYTF. The DNA of the CDR3 is TGTGCCAGCAGCCCAAACGGATATGGCTACACCTTC. This chain connects TRBV11-2 to TRBJ1-2; no definite D call. Germline V gene sequence: CDR1 SGHAT, CDR2 FQNNGV. V was shortened by 5 bases and J by 5 bases, with 9 bases between the two germline ends. This CDR3 region has 12 residues.

This clonotype was seen repeatedly, ten times or more. The CDR3 is CSARGGLAGRSLRWETQYF. The CDR3 DNA sequence: TGCAGTGCTAGAGGGGGACTAGCGGGAAGATCCTTGCGTTGGGAGACCCAGTACTTC. The chain links TRBV20-1 to TRBJ2-5; 13 positions match TRBD2. J gave up 5 bases and V 1 base, and 16 bases lay outside the gene matches. The length of the CDR3 is 19 residues. Germline loops: CDR1 DFQATT, CDR2 SNEGSKA (reference sequence).

This clonotype was seen once. This may be a read error: a much more frequent sequence differs by one nucleotide. V gene TRBV24-1 combines with J gene TRBJ2-5, with TRBD2 identical over 14 bases. V was pared by 9 bases and J by 2 bases, with 13 bases of the junction left unmatched. Germline V gene sequence: CDR1 KGHDR, CDR2 SFDVKD. The CDR3 runs 18 residues. The DNA of the CDR3 is TGTGCCACCGTAACACCGGGACTAGCGGGGGCTTCTCAAGAGACCCAGTACTTC. This translates into CATVTPGLAGASQETQYF.

This clonotype was counted ten times or more. The chain uses TRBV5-1 and TRBJ1-2, with no clear D. V lost 0 bases and J lost 8, with 20 bases in between. Germline CDR1 reads SGHRS; CDR2 reads YFSETQ. This CDR3 is built from 16 residues. The CDR3 nucleotides read TGCGCCAGCAGCTTGGCTTGGCAGGACCTAGGTCGGGGCTACACCTTC. It translates to CASSLAWQDLGRGYTF.

Sample share makes this clonotype medium-sized. The chain combines TRBV7-2 with TRBJ2-5; D is perhaps TRBD1 or TRBD2 (5 bases each). Germline lookup yields CDR1 SGHTA and CDR2 FQGNSA. V was shortened by 5 bases and J by 5 bases, with 18 bases between the two germline ends. This CDR3 has 15 residues. The CDR3 protein is CASSARRTSGETQYF. CDR3 coding DNA: TGTGCCAGCAGCGCTCGACGGACATCGGGGGAGACCCAGTACTTC.

Ten or more counts support this clonotype. This chain links TRBV10-2 with TRBJ2-1; maybe TRBD2 (6 bases). The CDR3 has 15 residues. Between the trimmed V and J ends, which lost 3 bases and 6 bases, there was a span of 15 bases. Germline CDR1 WSHSY, CDR2 SAAADI. The CDR3 nucleotides are TGCGCCAGCAGTGACCTGGGCGGGAATTCCAATGAGCAGTTCTTC. It specifies CASSDLGGNSNEQFF.

The chain has TRBV19 and TRBJ2-7, with a weak D call TRBD2 (6 bases). The CDR3 runs 13 residues. V lost 7 bases to trimming and J lost 5 bases, with 15 bases between them. Germline V gene data show CDR1 as LNHDA and CDR2 as SQIVND (reference sequence). CDR3 in DNA: TGTGCCAGTACCCCGACGGGGGTACACGAGCAGTACTTC. Amino acids: CASTPTGVHEQYF.

By its share, this clonotype is medium-sized. The chain has TRBV11-2 and TRBJ2-3; the D gene could be TRBD1 or TRBD2 (6 bases each). Germline V gives CDR1 SGHAT, CDR2 FQNNGV. This CDR3 comprises 15 residues. Trimming removed 3 bases at V and 2 bases at J, with 12 bases between. The CDR3 here is CASSFSGADTDTQYF. The CDR3 nucleotides read TGTGCCAGCAGCTTCTCGGGGGCTGACACAGATACGCAGTATTTT. Filled out from reference TRBV11-2 and TRBJ2-3, the complete variable domain reads EAGVAQSPRYKIIEKRQSVAFWCNPISGHATLYWYQQILGQGPKLLIQFQNNGVVDDSQLPKDRFSAERLKGVDSTLKIQPAKLEDSAVYLCASSFSGADTDTQYFGPGTRLTVL.

This clonotype was seen repeatedly, ten times or more. The genes are TRBV6-2 or TRBV6-3 and TRBJ2-3; D might be TRBD1 (5 bases). This CDR3 region has 15 residues. The V gene lost 5 bases and the J gene lost 2 bases, with 14 bases spanning the gap. Germline CDR1 is MNHEY and CDR2 is SVGEGT. CDR3: CASSQGDGATDTQYF. In nucleotides, the CDR3 is TGTGCCAGCAGTCAGGGTGACGGAGCCACAGATACGCAGTATTTT.

Turning to this clonotype: With a much larger clone just one base away, this may be a read error. The V call is TRBV28, the J call TRBJ1-1; D uncertain. Trimming stripped 2 bases from V and 1 base from J, with 11 bases between. This CDR3 is 15 amino acids long. The germline V gene has CDR1 MDHEN and CDR2 SYDVKM. CDR3 DNA sequence: TGTGCCAGCAGTTTAAGGCCCGAGGGGAACACTGAAGCTTTCTTT. It codes for CASSLRPEGNTEAFF. Full variable domain (missing parts from reference TRBV28 and TRBJ1-1): DVKVTQSSRYLVKRTGEKVFLECVQDMDHENMFWYRQDPGLGLRLIYFSYDVKMKEKGDIPEGYSVSREKKERFSLILESASTNQTSMYLCASSLRPEGNTEAFFGQGTRLTVV.

The sample holds many counts of this clonotype. For the CDR3, the DNA is TGTGCCAGCAGTCCCTGGACGGGCAGCCACGAGCAGTACTTC. It specifies CASSPWTGSHEQYF. The chain has TRBV6-2 or TRBV6-3 and TRBJ2-7, with D hard to call. Germline CDR1 and CDR2: MNHEY and SVGEGT. V was shortened by 5 bases and J by 5 bases, with 16 bases between the two germline ends. The length of the CDR3 is 14 residues.

The gene calls are TRBV7-2 and TRBJ2-3; 7 bases are shared with TRBD2. J lost 3 bases, V lost 5 bases, and 2 bases had no gene match. The CDR3 contains 13 residues. Germline V lookup: CDR1 SGHTA, CDR2 FQGNSA. CDR3 loop: CASSGGDTDTQYF. In DNA form, the CDR3 reads TGTGCCAGCAGCGGGGGGGATACAGATACGCAGTATTTT.

This clonotype was seen many times. This chain connects TRBV12-3 or TRBV12-4 to TRBJ2-7; D ambiguous. The CDR3 is 14 amino acids. Trimming took 1 base from V and 3 from J, leaving 10 bases between them. The CDR3 spells CASSLVRQNYEQYF. As DNA, the CDR3 is TGTGCCAGCAGTTTAGTCAGGCAGAACTACGAGCAGTACTTC.

Remarks on this clonotype: Relative to the germline gene, one junction end is altered; a read error may explain this. The CDR3 here is CSAETGNSYNEQFF. The CDR3 coding sequence is TGCAGCGCTGAAACGGGTAACTCCTACAATGAGCAGTTCTTC. V and J are TRBV29-1 and TRBJ2-1; D call uncertain. CDR1 SQVTM and CDR2 ANQGSEA come from the germline V gene. The CDR3 loop spans 14 amino acids.

In this sample, this clonotype turned up a few times. The rearrangement joins TRBV20-1 to TRBJ2-2; 16 nucleotides align to TRBD2. Trimming took 6 bases from V and 3 from J; bases not matched to a gene: 7. CDR3 length equals 17 residues. Per germline, CDR1 DFQATT and CDR2 SNEGSKA (reference sequence). CDR3 DNA sequence: TGCAGTGCCGCGGGACTAGCGGGAGGGCAGCACACCGGGGAGCTGTTTTTT. It yields the protein CSAAGLAGGQHTGELFF.

The table lists this clonotype with many counts. The V call is TRBV14, the J call TRBJ2-7; TRBD1 matches 7 bases. There are 18 residues in the CDR3. From germline, CDR1 is SGHDN and CDR2 FVKESK. J was trimmed by 0 bases and V by 0 bases; bases with no gene match: 11. This CDR3 is CASSQDVYRTGYSYEQYF. The CDR3 DNA reads as TGTGCCAGCAGCCAAGATGTTTACAGGACAGGCTACTCCTACGAGCAGTACTTC.

In its sample, this clonotype was seen many times. The V call is TRBV5-1, the J call TRBJ2-2, with TRBD2 matching over 11 bases. There are 16 residues in the CDR3. Losses at the gene ends were 6 bases for V and 5 bases for J; bases not matched to a gene: 9. From germline, CDR1 is SGHRS and CDR2 YFSETQ. Here the CDR3 reads CASTSYGTSGTGELFF. The DNA for the CDR3 is TGCGCCAGCACCTCCTACGGGACTAGCGGTACCGGGGAGCTGTTTTTT.

This clonotype is labeled as medium-sized. This chain connects TRBV6-1 to TRBJ1-2; unclear D gene. V lost 1 base and J 4 bases, leaving 13 bases between the germline ends. This CDR3 region has 15 residues. Germline loops: CDR1 MNHNS, CDR2 SASEGT. CDR3 amino acids: CASSEVDLLFYGYTF. CDR3 DNA sequence: TGTGCCAGCAGTGAAGTCGATCTGCTTTTCTATGGCTACACCTTC.

The chain combines TRBV20-1 with TRBJ2-3; 7 bases map to TRBD2. In germline, CDR1 is DFQATT, CDR2 SNEGSKA (reference sequence). The CDR3 runs 14 residues. Trimming at V came to 2 bases and at J to 0 bases, leaving 2 bases not matched to a gene. The CDR3, as DNA: TGCAGTGCTAGACCTAGCGGTAGCACAGATACGCAGTATTTT. This encodes CSARPSGSTDTQYF.

This clonotype was counted many times. The chain employs TRBV2 and TRBJ2-5; D is unresolved. This CDR3 has 13 amino acids. Per germline, CDR1 SNHLY and CDR2 FYNNEI. Trimming pared 3 bases from V and 6 bases from J, leaving 11 bases between. The CDR3 DNA reads as TGTGCCAGCAGTGACTCAGGTTGGAAGACCCAGTACTTC. Amino acids: CASSDSGWKTQYF.